This TCR beta chain is drawn from a study of long-term antiretroviral therapy in people with HIV. The CDR3 loop spans 15 amino acids. Trimming at V came to 2 bases and at J to 0 bases, leaving 2 bases not matched to a gene. Looked up from germline, CDR1 is SEHNR and CDR2 is FQNEAQ (reference sequence). As concerns this clone: What it recognizes is unknown.

Survey-level immunoSEQ v3.0 assays were run. Method: immunoSEQ multiplex PCR; TCRdb's copy keeps in-frame clones and lacks some. The sample shows about 36,000 clones, more than 80% of them seen only once. The study, taken as a whole, reports: The data indicate that diversity increased after ART but remained below transplant donor controls.

The sequences come from unsorted PBMCs, collected 3.4 years after starting antiretroviral therapy. The clonotype comes from a man aged 25-40 years with HIV. The chain uses TRBV7-9 and TRBJ2-3; 7 bases line up with TRBD2. CDR3 protein: CASSLSSGSTDTQYF. DNA for the CDR3: TGTGCCAGCAGCTTATCTAGCGGAAGCACAGATACGCAGTATTTT. Together with reference TRBV7-9 and TRBJ2-3, the CDR3 gives the full variable domain: DTGVSQNPRHKITKRGQNVTFRCDPISEHNRLYWYRQTLGQGPEFLTYFQNEAQLEKSRLLSDRFSAERPKGSFSTLEIQRTEQGDSAMYLCASSLSSGSTDTQYFGPGTRLTVL.